This entry lists 23 T cell receptor beta chains sequenced from one sample in a study of glioma-infiltrating T cells after dendritic cell vaccination. The time point here: after dendritic cell vaccination, including at tumor progression/relapse. TCRdb's copy holds only in-frame clones and misses some; the assay was immunoSEQ multiplex PCR. Of 110,000 or so clones in the sample, 85% to 90% were seen once. Sequenced here: blood, sampled after dendritic cell vaccination. The receptors shown here come from a human donor with glioblastoma.

The chain uses TRBV10-3 and TRBJ2-7, with D perhaps TRBD1 (6 bases). V dropped 6 bases and J dropped 3 bases, with 9 bases sitting between them. The germline gives CDR1 ENHRY, CDR2 SYGVKD. The length of the CDR3 is 12 residues. The CDR3 spells CAISAGDYEQYF. In DNA, the CDR3 is TGTGCCATCAGCGCAGGGGACTACGAGCAGTACTTC.

The V call is TRBV29-1, the J call TRBJ1-1; D gene uncertain. CDR3 length: 11 amino acids. Trimming pared 7 bases from V and 2 bases from J, leaving 8 bases between. Looked up from germline, CDR1 is SQVTM and CDR2 is ANQGSEA. CDR3 sequence reads: CSGAGNTEAFF. In DNA form, the CDR3 reads TGCAGCGGAGCAGGAAACACTGAAGCTTTCTTT.

This clone was detected once. The chain has TRBV5-4 and TRBJ1-2, with a weak D call TRBD1 (5 bases). V was pared by 0 bases and J by 4 bases, with 10 bases between. Looked up from germline, CDR1 is SGHNT and CDR2 is YYREEE (reference sequence). The CDR3 has 14 amino acids. The CDR3 loop is CASSLGQWSYGYTF. CDR3 in DNA: TGTGCCAGCAGCTTGGGACAGTGGTCCTATGGCTACACCTTC.

The CDR3 here is CATSRDRALSPYGYTF. CDR3 coding DNA: TGTGCCACCAGCAGGGACAGGGCCCTTTCTCCCTATGGCTACACCTTC. The chain uses TRBV15 and TRBJ1-2, with TRBD1 identical over 8 bases. The length of the CDR3 is 16 residues. V was clipped by 3 bases and J by 4 bases; unmatched bases: 10. CDR1 LNHNV and CDR2 YYDKDF come from the germline V gene (reference sequence).

The chain employs TRBV16 and TRBJ2-3; TRBD2 matches 9 bases. V was clipped by 10 bases and J by 5 bases; unmatched bases: 10. Germline CDR1 and CDR2: KGHSY and FQNENV. CDR3 length: 14 amino acids. In DNA form, the CDR3 reads TGTGCCATCAAGAGGCGGGAGGGCGAAGATACGCAGTATTTT. It specifies CAIKRREGEDTQYF. Drawing the rest from reference TRBV16 and TRBJ2-3, the complete variable domain is GEEVAQTPKHLVRGEGQKAKLYCAPIKGHSYVFWYQQVLKNEFKFLISFQNENVFDETGMPKERFSAKCLPNSPCSLEIQATKLEDSAVYFCAIKRREGEDTQYFGPGTRLTVL.

The chain has TRBV7-3 and TRBJ1-1; D uncertain. Germline V gene sequence: CDR1 SGHTA, CDR2 FQGTGA. The CDR3 extends over 15 amino acids. Deletions cut 1 base from V and 3 bases from J, with 12 bases between. As DNA, the CDR3 is TGTGCCAGCAGCTTAAGCCCGGGAGTGGACACTGAAGCTTTCTTT. It yields the protein CASSLSPGVDTEAFF.

This clone was seen only once. This rearrangement joins TRBV30 to TRBJ1-3; no reliable D call. Germline lookup yields CDR1 GTSNPN and CDR2 SVGIG (reference sequence). With 3 bases removed from V and 0 bases from J, the gap between germline ends came to 9 bases. The CDR3 sequence is 14 residues long. CDR3 nucleotides: TGTGCCTGGAGGGCCGTGCTCTCTGGAAACACCATATATTTT. Its translation: CAWRAVLSGNTIYF.

This rearrangement joins TRBV18 to TRBJ2-7, with 7 bases lining up with TRBD1. Per the germline V gene, CDR1 is KGHSH and CDR2 is LQKENI. V gave up 3 bases and J gave up 3 bases; unmatched junction bases: 11. The CDR3 totals 16 residues. This CDR3 reads CASSPLGDRVLYEQYF. The CDR3 region has the DNA TGTGCCAGCTCACCCCTCGGTGACAGGGTCCTCTACGAGCAGTACTTC.

The V and J genes are TRBV19 and TRBJ1-1; weak D call: TRBD1 (5 bases). CDR1 LNHDA and CDR2 SQIVND come from the germline V gene (reference sequence). There are 15 residues in the CDR3. The V end was cut by 6 bases, the J end by 0 bases, with 14 bases between. This CDR3 reads CASRFMTEMNTEAFF. The CDR3, as DNA: TGTGCCAGTAGGTTTATGACAGAGATGAACACTGAAGCTTTCTTT.

This clone was seen a few times. The chain is built from TRBV19 and TRBJ2-6; the D is unclear. Germline CDR1 is LNHDA and CDR2 is SQIVND (reference sequence). Trimming shortened V by 5 bases and J by 3 bases, and 8 bases separated the two germline ends. This CDR3 contains 14 residues. The DNA of the CDR3 is TGTGCCAGTAGTCTTCCAGTTGGGGCCAACGTCCTGACTTTC. Residues: CASSLPVGANVLTF.

The chain joins TRBV15 to TRBJ1-2; tentative D call: TRBD1 (5 bases). Germline-derived CDR1 and CDR2 are LNHNV and YYDKDF (reference sequence). CDR3 length equals 16 residues. V dropped 1 base and J dropped 0 bases, with 12 bases sitting between them. As DNA, the CDR3 is TGTGCCACCAGCAGAGGTCGACAGCTGCCTAACTATGGCTACACCTTC. Protein sequence: CATSRGRQLPNYGYTF.

The V call is TRBV29-1, the J call TRBJ1-5; TRBD1 aligns across 7 bases. J gave up 3 bases and V 6 bases, and 14 bases lay outside the gene matches. Germline-derived CDR1 and CDR2 are SQVTM and ANQGSEA. This CDR3 spans 16 amino acids. DNA for the CDR3: TGCAGCGTCTCCAACCTAACAGGGGTGGACAATCAGCCCCAGCATTTT. It specifies CSVSNLTGVDNQPQHF.

The chain links TRBV6-6 to TRBJ2-1; maybe TRBD1 (5 bases). Germline values: CDR1 MNHNY, CDR2 SVGAGI (reference sequence). Trimming removed 3 bases at V and 4 bases at J, with 13 bases between. CDR3 size: 15 residues. The CDR3 DNA reads TGTGCCAGCAGTTATCCAACAGGAGAGTACAATGAGCAGTTCTTC. This encodes CASSYPTGEYNEQFF.

The chain employs TRBV10-3 and TRBJ2-3; a weak D match, TRBD2 (6 bases). Trimming cost V 5 bases and J 3 bases, with 9 bases left between them. The CDR3 contains 13 residues. Germline assignment: CDR1 ENHRY and CDR2 SYGVKD. The CDR3 sequence is CAISPDYTDTQYF. The CDR3 DNA reads TGTGCCATCAGTCCGGACTATACAGATACGCAGTATTTT.

This rearrangement joins TRBV5-1 to TRBJ2-3; no firm D call. V was cut by 2 bases and J by 0 bases, with 13 bases left in between. CDR1 is SGHRS, CDR2 YFSETQ, per germline. The CDR3 sequence is 16 residues long. As DNA, the CDR3 is TGCGCCAGCAGCTTTGCCCTGGCCGAAAGCACAGATACGCAGTATTTT. It translates to CASSFALAESTDTQYF.

The count of this clone is one. This sequence joins TRBV5-1 and TRBJ2-1, with 8 bases fitting TRBD2. The CDR3 has 18 amino acids. The V gene end was trimmed by 0 bases and the J gene end by 7 bases; junction bases not matched to a gene: 15. Germline CDR1 is SGHRS and CDR2 is YFSETQ. For the CDR3, the DNA is TGCGCCAGCAGCTTGGCCAGCGGGGGAATCAGACACAGGAATGAGCAGTTCTTC. It yields the protein CASSLASGGIRHRNEQFF.

The chain links TRBV7-9 to TRBJ2-2; 9 bases align to TRBD2. This CDR3 contains 15 residues. Germline V CDR1 and CDR2: SEHNR, FQNEAQ (reference sequence). The V gene end was trimmed by 6 bases and the J gene end by 5 bases; junction bases not matched to a gene: 7. The CDR3 protein is CASSLRREGTGELFF. CDR3 DNA sequence: TGTGCCAGCAGTCTACGGCGGGAGGGAACCGGGGAGCTGTTTTTT. Supplemented by reference TRBV7-9 and TRBJ2-2, the full variable domain reads DTGVSQNPRHKITKRGQNVTFRCDPISEHNRLYWYRQTLGQGPEFLTYFQNEAQLEKSRLLSDRFSAERPKGSFSTLEIQRTEQGDSAMYLCASSLRREGTGELFFGEGSRLTVL.

This chain connects TRBV19 to TRBJ2-7, with D possibly matching TRBD1 (6 bases). The CDR3 extends over 13 amino acids. The V gene lost 7 bases and the J gene lost 7 bases, with 17 bases spanning the gap. Germline V gene lookup returns CDR1 LNHDA and CDR2 SQIVND (reference sequence). This chain's CDR3 is CASNPTGKGEQYF. The CDR3 bases are TGTGCCAGTAACCCGACAGGTAAAGGAGAGCAGTACTTC.

The gene calls are TRBV2 and TRBJ1-1; 7 bases map to TRBD1. This CDR3 has 13 amino acids. Germline CDR1 reads SNHLY; CDR2 reads FYNNEI. J lost 1 base, V lost 6 bases, and 2 bases had no gene match. The DNA of the CDR3 is TGTGCCAGCAGGCGGGACAGGAACACTGAAGCTTTCTTT. Translated, it gives CASRRDRNTEAFF.

J is TRBJ1-5 and V is TRBV11-2; no reliable D call. Trimming removed 3 bases from V and 9 bases from J, with 12 bases in between. This CDR3 contains 13 residues. Germline V lookup: CDR1 SGHAT, CDR2 FQNNGV. For the CDR3, the DNA is TGTGCCAGCAGCTTTAAGATCGGAGGGCCCCAGCATTTT. Amino acids: CASSFKIGGPQHF.

This sequence joins TRBV27 and TRBJ1-1, with TRBD1 matching over 9 bases. This CDR3 has 17 residues. Germline trimming cut 3 bases from V and 1 base from J; bases unmatched to any gene: 9. CDR1 is MNHEY, CDR2 SMNVEV, per germline (reference sequence). CDR3 bases: TGTGCCAGCAGTTTTTCTATGAGACAGGGGGGGAACACTGAAGCTTTCTTT. Translated, it gives CASSFSMRQGGNTEAFF.

The chain carries TRBV6-5 and TRBJ2-3; 10 nucleotides agree with TRBD2. CDR3 length: 14 amino acids. In germline, CDR1 is MNHEY, CDR2 SVGAGI. Trimming at V came to 6 bases and at J to 5 bases, leaving 5 bases not matched to a gene. The CDR3 region is CASRSGGAKDTQYF. The CDR3 DNA reads TGTGCCAGCAGAAGCGGGGGGGCCAAAGATACGCAGTATTTT.

Written as DNA, the CDR3 is TGTGCCAGCAGTTTATCGACCGAGCGGGTGCACAATGAGCAGTTCTTC. The encoded protein is CASSLSTERVHNEQFF. V gene TRBV27 combines with J gene TRBJ2-1, with D tentatively TRBD2 (6 bases). V lost 0 bases, J lost 5 bases, and 14 bases lay in between. This CDR3 has 16 amino acids. The V gene's germline CDR1 is MNHEY and CDR2 SMNVEV (reference sequence).